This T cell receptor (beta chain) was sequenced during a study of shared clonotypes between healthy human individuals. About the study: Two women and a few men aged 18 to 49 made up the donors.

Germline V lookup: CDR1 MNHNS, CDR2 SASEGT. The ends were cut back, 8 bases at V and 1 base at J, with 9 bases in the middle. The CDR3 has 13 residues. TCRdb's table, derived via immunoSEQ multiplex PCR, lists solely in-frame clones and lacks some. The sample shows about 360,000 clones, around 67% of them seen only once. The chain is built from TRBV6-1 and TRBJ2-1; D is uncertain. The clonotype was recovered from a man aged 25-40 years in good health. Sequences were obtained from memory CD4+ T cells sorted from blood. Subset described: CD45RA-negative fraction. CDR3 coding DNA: TGTGCCAGCTTCTATCGATCCTACAATGAGCAGTTCTTC. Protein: CASFYRSYNEQFF.